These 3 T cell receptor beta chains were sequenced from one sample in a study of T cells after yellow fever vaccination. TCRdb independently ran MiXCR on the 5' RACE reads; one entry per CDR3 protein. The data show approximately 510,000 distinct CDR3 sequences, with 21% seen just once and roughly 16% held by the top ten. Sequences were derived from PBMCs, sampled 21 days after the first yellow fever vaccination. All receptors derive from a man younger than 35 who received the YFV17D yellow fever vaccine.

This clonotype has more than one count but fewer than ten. The DNA for the CDR3 is TGCGCCAGCAGCTCCCGACTAGCGGGGGGGTACAATACGCAGTATTTT. Translated: CASSSRLAGGYNTQYF. The rearrangement uses TRBV5-1 and TRBJ2-3, with 14 positions matching TRBD2. Germline V lookup: CDR1 SGHRS, CDR2 YFSETQ. This CDR3 is built from 16 residues. V was clipped by 3 bases and J by 7 bases; unmatched bases: 7.

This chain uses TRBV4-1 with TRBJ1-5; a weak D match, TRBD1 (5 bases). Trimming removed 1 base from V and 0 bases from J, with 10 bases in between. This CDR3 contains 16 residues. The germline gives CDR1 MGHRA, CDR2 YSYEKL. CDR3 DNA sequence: TGCGCCAGCAGCCAAGTGGACACATATAGCAATCAGCCCCAGCATTTT. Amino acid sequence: CASSQVDTYSNQPQHF.

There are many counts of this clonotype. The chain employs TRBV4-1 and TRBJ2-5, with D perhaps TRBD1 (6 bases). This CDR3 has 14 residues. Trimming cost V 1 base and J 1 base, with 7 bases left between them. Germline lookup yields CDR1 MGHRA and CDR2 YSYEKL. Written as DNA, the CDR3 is TGCGCCAGCAGCCAAGGGACAGCCCAAGAGACCCAGTACTTC. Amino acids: CASSQGTAQETQYF.